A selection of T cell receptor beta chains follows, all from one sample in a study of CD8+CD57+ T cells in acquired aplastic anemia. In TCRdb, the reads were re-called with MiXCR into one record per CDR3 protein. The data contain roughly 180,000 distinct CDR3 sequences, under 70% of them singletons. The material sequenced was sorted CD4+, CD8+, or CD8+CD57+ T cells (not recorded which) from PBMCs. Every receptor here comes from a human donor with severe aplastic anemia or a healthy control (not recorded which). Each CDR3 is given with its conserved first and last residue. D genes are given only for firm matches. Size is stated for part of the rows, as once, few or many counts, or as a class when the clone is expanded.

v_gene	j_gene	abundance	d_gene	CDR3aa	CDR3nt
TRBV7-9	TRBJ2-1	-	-	CASSRDSIYYNEQFF	TGTGCCAGCAGCCGGGACTCCATATACTACAATGAGCAGTTCTTC
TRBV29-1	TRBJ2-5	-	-	CSILTQETQYF	TGCAGCATTCTAACCCAAGAGACCCAGTACTTC
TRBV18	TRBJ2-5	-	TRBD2	CASSPGQAGAETQYF	TGTGCCAGCTCACCAGGACAAGCGGGAGCGGAGACCCAGTACTTC
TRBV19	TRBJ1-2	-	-	CASSSYAASTNGYTF	TGTGCCAGTAGTTCCTACGCCGCGAGCACGAATGGCTACACCTTC
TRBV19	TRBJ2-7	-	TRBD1	CASSIFGTGAYEQYF	TGTGCCAGTAGTATCTTCGGGACAGGGGCCTACGAGCAGTACTTC
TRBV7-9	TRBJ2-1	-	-	CASQAGVNEQFF	TGTGCCAGCCAAGCAGGGGTGAATGAGCAGTTCTTC
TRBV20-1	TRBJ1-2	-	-	CSAPKGREGYTF	TGCAGTGCCCCCAAAGGGAGGGAAGGCTACACCTTC
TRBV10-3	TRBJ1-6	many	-	CAISESSKVNSYNSPLHF	TGTGCCATCAGTGAGTCTTCTAAGGTTAACTCCTATAATTCACCCCTCCACTTT
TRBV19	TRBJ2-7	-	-	CASSHPPYEQYF	TGTGCCAGTAGCCACCCCCCCTACGAGCAGTACTTC
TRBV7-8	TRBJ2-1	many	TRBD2	CASSPTVAGGLSSYNEQFF	TGTGCCAGCAGCCCCACCGTAGCGGGGGGGCTGAGCTCCTACAATGAGCAGTTCTTC
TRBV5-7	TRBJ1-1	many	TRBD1	CASSTDRGDTEAFF	TGTGCCAGCAGCACGGACAGGGGAGACACTGAAGCTTTCTTT
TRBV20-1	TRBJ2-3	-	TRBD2	CSAPIAGDVTDTQYF	TGCAGTGCCCCTATAGCGGGAGACGTCACAGATACGCAGTATTTT
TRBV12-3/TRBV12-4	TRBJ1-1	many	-	CASSILQGVDTEAFF	TGTGCCAGCAGTATCTTACAGGGAGTTGACACTGAAGCTTTCTTT
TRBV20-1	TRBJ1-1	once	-	CSAFRSMNTEAFF	TGCAGTGCTTTCAGGAGCATGAACACTGAAGCTTTCTTT
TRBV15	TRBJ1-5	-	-	CAILQGDGQPQHF	TGTGCCATCCTACAGGGTGACGGCCAGCCCCAGCATTTT
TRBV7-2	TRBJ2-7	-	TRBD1	CASSLVLGQGAYEQYF	TGTGCCAGCAGCTTAGTCTTGGGACAGGGGGCCTACGAGCAGTACTTC
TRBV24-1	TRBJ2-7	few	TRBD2	CATSDRPSGGPYEQYF	TGTGCCACCAGTGACCGACCCAGCGGGGGGCCCTACGAGCAGTACTTC
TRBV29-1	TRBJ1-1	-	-	CSVVAGHTMNTEAFF	TGCAGCGTTGTAGCAGGACATACTATGAACACTGAAGCTTTCTTT
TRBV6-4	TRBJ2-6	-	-	CASSDDSSGANVLTF	TGTGCCAGCAGTGACGACAGCTCTGGGGCCAACGTCCTGACTTTC
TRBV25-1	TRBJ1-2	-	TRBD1	CASSVQGGGYTF	TGTGCCAGCAGTGTTCAGGGGGGTGGCTACACCTTC
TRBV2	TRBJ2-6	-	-	CASSLQGYGANVLTF	TGTGCCAGCAGTCTCCAGGGTTACGGGGCCAACGTCCTGACTTTC
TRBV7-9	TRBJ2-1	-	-	CASSLAAYRSNEQFF	TGTGCCAGCAGCTTAGCGGCTTATCGATCCAATGAGCAGTTCTTC
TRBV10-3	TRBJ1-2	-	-	CAISDRQVGYGYTF	TGTGCCATCAGTGATCGACAAGTGGGCTATGGCTACACCTTC
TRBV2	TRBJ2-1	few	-	CASKGNEQFF	TGTGCCAGCAAGGGAAATGAGCAGTTCTTC
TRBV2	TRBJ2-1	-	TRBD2	CASTGTSGRYNEQFF	TGTGCCAGCACCGGGACTAGCGGGAGATACAATGAGCAGTTCTTC
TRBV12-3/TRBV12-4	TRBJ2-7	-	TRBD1	CASSMDRGYEQYF	TGTGCCAGTAGTATGGACAGGGGGTACGAGCAGTACTTC
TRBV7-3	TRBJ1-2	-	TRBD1	CASSSGTGGYGYTF	TGTGCCAGCAGCTCCGGGACAGGGGGCTATGGCTACACCTTC
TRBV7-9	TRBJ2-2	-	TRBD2	CAWEGLGTGELFF	TGTGCCTGGGAGGGCCTGGGCACCGGGGAGCTGTTTTTT
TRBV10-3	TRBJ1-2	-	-	CAISESSTDTPNYGYTF	TGTGCCATCAGTGAGTCGAGTACAGACACTCCTAACTATGGCTACACCTTC
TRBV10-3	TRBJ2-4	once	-	CAISESLAKNIQYF	TGTGCCATCAGTGAGTCGTTAGCCAAAAACATTCAGTACTTC